Sequencing of this T cell receptor (beta chain) was carried out in a study of cytotoxic CD8 clonotypes in ibrutinib-treated CLL. Repertoires were generated with immunoSEQ multiplex PCR, while TCRdb's copy carries only in-frame clones and drops some. The table records about 97,000 clones, roughly four fifths of them present only once. The CDR3 is 15 residues long. CDR1 and CDR2 from the germline V gene are WNHNN and SYGVQD (reference sequence). Germline trimming cut 6 bases from V and 8 bases from J; bases unmatched to any gene: 7. This specimen consisted of PBMCs, obtained after 24 months of ibrutinib treatment. The chain combines TRBV10-1 with TRBJ2-1, with 13 positions matching TRBD2. This receptor was identified in a human donor with chronic lymphocytic leukemia. The CDR3 protein is CASSTGTSGNDEQFF. DNA for the CDR3: TGCGCCAGCAGCACCGGGACTAGCGGGAACGATGAGCAGTTCTTC.